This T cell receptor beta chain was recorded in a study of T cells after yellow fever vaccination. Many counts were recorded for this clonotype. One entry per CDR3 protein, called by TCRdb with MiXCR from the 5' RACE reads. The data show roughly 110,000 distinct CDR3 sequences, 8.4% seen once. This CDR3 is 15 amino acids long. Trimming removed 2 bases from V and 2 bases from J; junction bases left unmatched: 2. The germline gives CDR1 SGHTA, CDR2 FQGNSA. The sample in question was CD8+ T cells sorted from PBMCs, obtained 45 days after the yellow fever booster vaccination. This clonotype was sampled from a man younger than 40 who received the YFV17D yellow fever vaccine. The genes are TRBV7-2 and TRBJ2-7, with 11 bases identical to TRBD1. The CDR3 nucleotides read TGTGCCAGCAGCTTACTGGGACAGGGGGCCTACGAGCAGTACTTC. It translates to CASSLLGQGAYEQYF. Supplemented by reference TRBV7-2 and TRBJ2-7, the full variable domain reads GAGVSQSPSNKVTEKGKDVELRCDPISGHTALYWYRQSLGQGLEFLIYFQGNSAPDKSGLPSDRFSAERTGGSVSTLTIQRTQQEDSAVYLCASSLLGQGAYEQYFGPGTRLTVT.